This entry concerns a single TCR beta chain. No antigen is known for it. The input lacks base qualities; no much larger clone sits a single base away. The sample originates from a study of T cell responses to AZD1222 COVID-19 vaccine (dated by TCRdb to about 2021). Background for the entire study: AZD1222 recipients with second doses at about 4 weeks or about 12 weeks were pooled, because spike-specific TCR depth and breadth did not differ between schedules. A total of around 240 trial participants underwent TCR sequencing, of whom approximately 200 had received two doses of AZD1222 and around 25 had received two doses of the MenACWY control vaccine. Enrollment into the trials was organized by age into subgroups of 18-55, 56-69 and 70-plus years, and those subgroups contained approximately 160, 26 and 62 TCR-sequenced participants, respectively.

The sample's time point label is to be understood as: baseline before first vaccination. Vaccinee samples came from UK trials COV001 and COV002, including a single-blind randomized controlled phase 2/3 trial of AZD1222 (ChAdOx1 nCoV-19) in healthy adults. Trial participant PBMC samples were collected at day 0 and day 28 after the second dose for TCRbeta chain sequencing. Overall results and qualifications from the work: Reportedly, almost half of the unique spike-specific TCRs recognized epitopes lying outside the regions that are mutated in the B.1.351 and B.1.1.7 variants. Only a handful of AZD1222 recipients were SARS-CoV-2 seropositive at baseline, limiting conclusions about previously exposed vaccinees. In the small 56-69-year group, the increase in depth fell short of significance, most likely because of low power. After two AZD1222 doses, both the breadth and the depth of spike-specific TCRs were significantly higher than at day 0 and than in MenACWY recipients. Participants were mostly white British, with more females than males. The authors suggested clonal diversity may have been underestimated. Because no day 14 peak-response samples were available, repertoires were characterized only after the peak T cell response. The whole spike protein was spanned by vaccine-associated CD4 TCRs, and dominant responses were seen in regions 160-218 and 743-854.

The CDR3 regions of human TCRbeta chains were analyzed by immunosequencing. As for how the authors treated the data: TCRs in the repertoires were compared against a reference library of SARS-CoV-2-specific TCRs that had been generated with the MIRA antigen-specificity platform. Breadth was defined as the fraction of unique TCRs that were SARS-CoV-2-associated. Depth was defined as the fraction of total T cells that were SARS-CoV-2-associated. Using the MIRA data, every spike-specific TCR was mapped to the spike region that the TCR reacted to and assigned to either a CD4 or a CD8 class. Log10-transformed breadth and depth values were compared by one-way ANOVA with Sidak's multiple comparisons tests. Sourced from immuneACCESS, this table was stored by TCRdb with only in-frame sequences that have V and J called. A share of the clones is absent; for the studies checked, an unresolved V gene accounts for under half, and the remainder has no known explanation. V, J and clone size were drawn from that table, and D and trimming were deduced from the DNA. Counted in this sample were 100,000 to 150,000 clones; more than 75% of them appeared once. The ten largest clones represent about 20% of the sample.

Trimming costs V 7 bases and J 2 bases, and their ends lie 15 bases apart. CDR3 length: 14 amino acids, cysteine to phenylalanine. CDR3 DNA only is kept here, 42 bases in frame from base 1. Via the germline V gene, CDR1 is MNHEY and CDR2 SVGAGI. Sequencing used peripheral blood, obtained on day 0 of AZD1222 vaccination. Here the chain combines TRBV6-5 and TRBJ2-7, with an unclear D gene assignment. The TCR sequence derives from an adult in good health. The CDR3 reads CASTSRSSAYEQYF. The sequenced DNA: TGTGCCAGCACCTCCAGAAGCTCGGCCTACGAGCAGTACTTC.